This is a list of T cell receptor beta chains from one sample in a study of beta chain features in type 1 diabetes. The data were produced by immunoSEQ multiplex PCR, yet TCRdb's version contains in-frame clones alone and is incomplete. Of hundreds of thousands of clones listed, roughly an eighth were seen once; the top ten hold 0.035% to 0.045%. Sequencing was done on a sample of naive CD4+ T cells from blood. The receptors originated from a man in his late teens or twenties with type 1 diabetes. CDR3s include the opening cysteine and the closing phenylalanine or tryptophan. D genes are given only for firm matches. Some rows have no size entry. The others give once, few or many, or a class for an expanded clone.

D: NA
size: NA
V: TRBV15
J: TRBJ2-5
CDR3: CATSKRTGRGGETQYF
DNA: TGTGCCACCAGCAAAAGGACAGGTCGAGGAGGGGAGACCCAGTACTTC

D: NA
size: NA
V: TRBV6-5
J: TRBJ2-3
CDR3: CASSYSPSTDTQYF
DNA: TGTGCCAGCAGTTACTCCCCTAGCACAGATACGCAGTATTTT

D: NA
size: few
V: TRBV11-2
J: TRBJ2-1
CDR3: CASSSLAGTYNEQFF
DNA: TGTGCCAGCAGCTCATTAGCAGGCACCTACAATGAGCAGTTCTTC

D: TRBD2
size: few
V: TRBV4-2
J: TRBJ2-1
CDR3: CASSRGLAPRILFF
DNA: TGTGCCAGCAGCCGAGGACTAGCGCCCAGAATTTTGTTCTTC

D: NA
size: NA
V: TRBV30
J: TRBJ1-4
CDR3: CAWSADSPREKLFF
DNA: TGTGCCTGGAGTGCCGACTCTCCCCGTGAAAAACTGTTTTTT

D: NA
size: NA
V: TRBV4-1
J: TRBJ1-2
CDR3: CASSQDDRDFYGYTF
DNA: TGCGCCAGCAGCCAAGATGACCGGGACTTCTATGGCTACACCTTC

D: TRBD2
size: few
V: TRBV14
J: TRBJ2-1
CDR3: CASSSPGERGALYNEQFF
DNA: TGTGCCAGCAGCTCCCCGGGCGAGCGGGGGGCCCTCTACAATGAGCAGTTCTTC

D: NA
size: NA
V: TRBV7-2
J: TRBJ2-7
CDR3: CASSLHIGITYEQYF
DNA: TGTGCCAGCAGCTTACATATCGGCATCACCTACGAGCAGTACTTC

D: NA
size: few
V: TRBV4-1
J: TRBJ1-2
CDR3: CASSQEGRGGYTF
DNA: TGCGCCAGCAGCCAAGAAGGCCGAGGAGGCTACACCTTC

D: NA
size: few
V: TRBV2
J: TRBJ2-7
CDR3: CASTLRASPYEQYF
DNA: TGTGCCAGCACCTTACGGGCGTCCCCCTACGAGCAGTACTTC

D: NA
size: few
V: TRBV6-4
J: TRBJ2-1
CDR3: CATESGGEQFF
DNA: TGTGCCACCGAGAGTGGGGGTGAGCAGTTCTTC

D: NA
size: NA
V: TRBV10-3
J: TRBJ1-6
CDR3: CAISEMQAGHSPLHF
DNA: TGTGCCATCAGTGAGATGCAGGCCGGACATTCACCCCTCCACTTT

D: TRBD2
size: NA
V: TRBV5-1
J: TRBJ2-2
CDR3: CASSNPGTSGSDTGELFF
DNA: TGCGCCAGCAGCAACCCCGGGACTAGCGGGAGTGACACCGGGGAGCTGTTTTTT

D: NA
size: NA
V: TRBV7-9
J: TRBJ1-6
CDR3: CASSPPTVTGSPLHF
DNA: TGTGCCAGCAGCCCACCGACAGTAACGGGATCACCCCTCCACTTT

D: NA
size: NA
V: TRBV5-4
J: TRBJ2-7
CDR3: CASSAGTFNSYEQYF
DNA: TGTGCCAGCAGCGCCGGGACATTCAATTCCTACGAGCAGTACTTC

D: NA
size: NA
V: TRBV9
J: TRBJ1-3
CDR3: CASSVRGRGFIDTIYF
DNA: TGTGCCAGCAGCGTTCGGGGCAGGGGATTTATTGACACCATATATTTT

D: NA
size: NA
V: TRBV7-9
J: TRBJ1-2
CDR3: CASSLLVNYGYTF
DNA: TGTGCCAGCAGCTTATTGGTTAACTATGGCTACACCTTC

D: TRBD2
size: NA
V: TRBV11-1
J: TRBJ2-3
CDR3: CASIPGLAGARPDTQYF
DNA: TGTGCCAGCATCCCGGGACTAGCGGGGGCTCGCCCAGATACGCAGTATTTT

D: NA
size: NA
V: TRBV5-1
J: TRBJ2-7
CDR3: CASSQVVGTIRDEQYF
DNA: TGCGCCAGCAGCCAAGTAGTGGGAACAATCAGGGACGAGCAGTACTTC

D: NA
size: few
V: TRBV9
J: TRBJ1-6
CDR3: CASSSPLHF
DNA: TGTGCCAGCAGTTCACCCCTCCACTTT

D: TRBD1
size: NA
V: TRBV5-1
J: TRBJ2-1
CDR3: CASSLGDRTYNEQFF
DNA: TGCGCCAGCAGCTTGGGGGACAGGACCTACAATGAGCAGTTCTTC

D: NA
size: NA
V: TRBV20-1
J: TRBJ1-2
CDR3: CSAREMNGYTF
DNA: TGCAGTGCTAGGGAAATGAATGGCTACACCTTC

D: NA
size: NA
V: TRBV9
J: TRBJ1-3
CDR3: CASSARGAGNTIYF
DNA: TGTGCCAGCAGCGCCCGGGGGGCTGGAAACACCATATATTTT

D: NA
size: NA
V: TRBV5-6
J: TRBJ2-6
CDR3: CASSLGVSGANVLTF
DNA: TGTGCCAGCAGCTTGGGTGTTTCTGGGGCCAACGTCCTGACTTTC

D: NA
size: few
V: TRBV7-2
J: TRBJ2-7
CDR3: CASSRSGTTYEQYF
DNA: TGTGCCAGCAGCCGCTCCGGGACCACCTACGAGCAGTACTTC

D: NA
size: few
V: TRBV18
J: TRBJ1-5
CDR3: CASSPRDKNQPQHF
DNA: TGTGCCAGCTCACCACGGGACAAAAATCAGCCCCAGCATTTT

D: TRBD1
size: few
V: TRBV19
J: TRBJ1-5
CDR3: CASTLQPTGASNQPQHF
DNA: TGTGCCAGTACCCTCCAGCCAACAGGGGCCAGCAATCAGCCCCAGCATTTT

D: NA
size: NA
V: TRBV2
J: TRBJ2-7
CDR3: CASSEAAGSSYEQYF
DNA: TGTGCCAGCAGTGAAGCTGCAGGGAGCTCCTACGAGCAGTACTTC

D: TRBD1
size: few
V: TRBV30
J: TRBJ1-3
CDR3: CAWSTGSSGNTIYF
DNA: TGTGCCTGGTCGACAGGGAGCTCTGGAAACACCATATATTTT

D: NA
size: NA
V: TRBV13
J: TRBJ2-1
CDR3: CASSSIFRTGNEQFF
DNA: TGTGCCAGCAGCTCCATCTTTAGGACGGGGAATGAGCAGTTCTTC

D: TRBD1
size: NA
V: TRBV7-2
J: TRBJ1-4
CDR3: CASSPTGSNEKLFF
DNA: TGTGCCAGCAGCCCGACAGGGTCTAATGAAAAACTGTTTTTT

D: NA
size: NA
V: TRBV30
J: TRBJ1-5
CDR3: CACGPPSQPQHF
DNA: TGTGCCTGCGGACCCCCCTCGCAGCCCCAGCATTTT

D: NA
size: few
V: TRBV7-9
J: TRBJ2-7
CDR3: CASSLAGQIEQYF
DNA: TGTGCCAGCAGCCTTGCGGGACAAATTGAACAGTACTTC